A selection of T cell receptor beta chains follows, all from one sample in a study of shared clonotypes between healthy human individuals. The data were produced by immunoSEQ multiplex PCR, yet TCRdb's version contains in-frame clones alone and is incomplete. Of 2 million to 2.5 million clones detected, more than 90% appear once; the ten largest clones hold roughly 0.13%. The specimen sequenced was naive CD4+ T cells sorted from blood. These receptors all stem from a man between 18 and 29 years old in good health. Each CDR3 is given with its conserved first and last residue. Each record gives: clone size, D gene, J gene, V gene, CDR3 protein, CDR3 DNA. The D gene is left open where the match is weak. Some rows mark clone size as missing; the rest say once, few, many or name a class of expanded clone.

abundance: NA; d_gene: NA; j_gene: TRBJ2-7; v_gene: TRBV7-2; CDR3aa: CASSLAGTTSNEQYF; CDR3nt: TGTGCCAGCAGCTTAGCGGGGACCACTTCGAACGAGCAGTACTTC
abundance: NA; d_gene: NA; j_gene: TRBJ1-5; v_gene: TRBV5-6; CDR3aa: CASSLGVTGQPQHF; CDR3nt: TGTGCCAGCAGCTTGGGGGTCACCGGGCAGCCCCAGCATTTT
abundance: NA; d_gene: NA; j_gene: TRBJ1-2; v_gene: TRBV5-5; CDR3aa: CASSLQGALQIGYTF; CDR3nt: TGTGCCAGCAGCTTACAGGGAGCATTACAGATTGGCTACACCTTC
abundance: once; d_gene: NA; j_gene: TRBJ1-4; v_gene: TRBV6-9; CDR3aa: CASSGTQVGEKLFF; CDR3nt: TGTGCCAGCAGTGGGACCCAGGTAGGGGAAAAACTGTTTTTT
abundance: NA; d_gene: NA; j_gene: TRBJ1-1; v_gene: TRBV28; CDR3aa: CASTPPGTVSMNTEAFF; CDR3nt: TGTGCCAGCACCCCCCCTGGGACCGTTTCTATGAACACTGAAGCTTTCTTT
abundance: NA; d_gene: NA; j_gene: TRBJ1-2; v_gene: TRBV7-9; CDR3aa: CASSLGDTMIANYGYTF; CDR3nt: TGTGCCAGCAGCTTAGGGGACACCATGATAGCTAACTATGGCTACACCTTC
abundance: NA; d_gene: TRBD2; j_gene: TRBJ2-3; v_gene: TRBV9; CDR3aa: CASSVGTSGGAGDTQYF; CDR3nt: TGTGCCAGCAGCGTAGGGACTAGCGGGGGGGCCGGAGATACGCAGTATTTT
abundance: once; d_gene: TRBD1; j_gene: TRBJ2-7; v_gene: TRBV30; CDR3aa: CAWSGTGQGEQYF; CDR3nt: TGTGCCTGGAGTGGGACAGGGCAAGGCGAGCAGTACTTC
abundance: NA; d_gene: NA; j_gene: TRBJ1-6; v_gene: TRBV7-6; CDR3aa: CASSLRVGENSPLHF; CDR3nt: TGTGCCAGCAGCTTAAGAGTAGGGGAAAATTCACCCCTCCACTTT
abundance: NA; d_gene: TRBD1; j_gene: TRBJ2-5; v_gene: TRBV15; CDR3aa: CATSTWGGQGEETQYF; CDR3nt: TGTGCCACCAGCACCTGGGGGGGACAGGGAGAAGAGACCCAGTACTTC
abundance: once; d_gene: NA; j_gene: TRBJ2-3; v_gene: TRBV6-1; CDR3aa: CASSPGSGTDTQYF; CDR3nt: TGTGCCAGCAGTCCAGGGAGTGGCACAGATACGCAGTATTTT
abundance: NA; d_gene: NA; j_gene: TRBJ1-6; v_gene: TRBV19; CDR3aa: CASCRAAYNSPLHF; CDR3nt: TGTGCCAGCTGCAGGGCAGCCTATAATTCACCCCTCCACTTT
abundance: NA; d_gene: NA; j_gene: TRBJ1-2; v_gene: TRBV6-6; CDR3aa: CASSYGPKGNYGYTF; CDR3nt: TGTGCCAGCAGTTACGGCCCAAAAGGGAATTATGGCTACACCTTC
abundance: NA; d_gene: NA; j_gene: TRBJ1-1; v_gene: TRBV28; CDR3aa: CASSIGSKNTEAFF; CDR3nt: TGTGCCAGCAGTATAGGGAGCAAAAACACTGAAGCTTTCTTT
abundance: NA; d_gene: TRBD1; j_gene: TRBJ1-4; v_gene: TRBV27; CDR3aa: CASSPGTATNEKLFF; CDR3nt: TGTGCCAGCAGTCCGGGGACAGCAACTAATGAAAAACTGTTTTTT
abundance: NA; d_gene: TRBD1; j_gene: TRBJ2-2; v_gene: TRBV2; CDR3aa: CASRLQGFLTGELFF; CDR3nt: TGTGCCAGCAGACTACAGGGGTTCTTGACCGGGGAGCTGTTTTTT
abundance: NA; d_gene: NA; j_gene: TRBJ2-1; v_gene: TRBV11-2; CDR3aa: CASSEQGLSYNEQFF; CDR3nt: TGTGCCAGCAGCGAACAGGGACTCTCCTACAATGAGCAGTTCTTC
abundance: NA; d_gene: NA; j_gene: TRBJ1-2; v_gene: TRBV5-4; CDR3aa: CASSADSSNYGYTF; CDR3nt: TGTGCCAGCAGCGCCGACAGCTCCAACTATGGCTACACCTTC
abundance: NA; d_gene: TRBD1; j_gene: TRBJ1-2; v_gene: TRBV7-8; CDR3aa: CASSLNRGPVTF; CDR3nt: TGTGCCAGCAGCCTCAACAGGGGTCCAGTCACCTTC
abundance: NA; d_gene: TRBD2; j_gene: TRBJ2-7; v_gene: TRBV7-9; CDR3aa: CASSLSHGGAHEQYF; CDR3nt: TGTGCCAGCAGCCTTAGCCACGGGGGGGCTCACGAGCAGTACTTC
abundance: NA; d_gene: NA; j_gene: TRBJ1-2; v_gene: TRBV5-1; CDR3aa: CASSSTTGPNGYTF; CDR3nt: TGCGCCAGCAGCTCCACGACGGGACCTAATGGCTACACCTTC
abundance: NA; d_gene: TRBD1; j_gene: TRBJ1-2; v_gene: TRBV19; CDR3aa: CASSMFGQENSYGYTF; CDR3nt: TGTGCCAGTAGTATGTTCGGACAGGAAAATAGCTATGGCTACACCTTC
abundance: NA; d_gene: TRBD1; j_gene: TRBJ2-1; v_gene: TRBV18; CDR3aa: CASSPLGQGVLDEQFF; CDR3nt: TGTGCCAGCTCACCGTTGGGACAGGGGGTTCTTGATGAGCAGTTCTTC
abundance: NA; d_gene: NA; j_gene: TRBJ1-3; v_gene: TRBV15; CDR3aa: CATSRVQGNGNTIYF; CDR3nt: TGTGCCACCAGCAGAGTACAGGGTAATGGAAACACCATATATTTT
abundance: NA; d_gene: NA; j_gene: TRBJ1-1; v_gene: TRBV30; CDR3aa: CAGTRWDTEAFF; CDR3nt: TGTGCCGGGACACGGTGGGACACTGAAGCTTTCTTT
abundance: NA; d_gene: NA; j_gene: TRBJ1-1; v_gene: TRBV25-1; CDR3aa: CASRERNTEAFF; CDR3nt: TGTGCCAGCCGAGAGAGGAACACTGAAGCTTTCTTT
abundance: NA; d_gene: TRBD1; j_gene: TRBJ2-3; v_gene: TRBV5-1; CDR3aa: CASSLDRGWPATDTQYF; CDR3nt: TGCGCCAGCAGCCTGGACAGGGGATGGCCAGCTACAGATACGCAGTATTTT
abundance: NA; d_gene: NA; j_gene: TRBJ1-4; v_gene: TRBV2; CDR3aa: CASRPGVMNEKLFF; CDR3nt: TGTGCCAGCCGACCCGGGGTTATGAATGAAAAACTGTTTTTT
abundance: few; d_gene: NA; j_gene: TRBJ1-2; v_gene: TRBV6-6; CDR3aa: CASSYRGYGYTF; CDR3nt: TGTGCCAGCAGTTACAGGGGCTATGGCTACACCTTC
abundance: NA; d_gene: TRBD1; j_gene: TRBJ1-2; v_gene: TRBV15; CDR3aa: CATSRDQGQVYGYTF; CDR3nt: TGTGCCACCAGCAGAGATCAGGGACAGGTCTATGGCTACACCTTC
abundance: few; d_gene: NA; j_gene: TRBJ1-1; v_gene: TRBV5-8; CDR3aa: CASSQRTVRNTEAFF; CDR3nt: TGTGCCAGCAGCCAGAGGACAGTGAGAAACACTGAAGCTTTCTTT
abundance: once; d_gene: NA; j_gene: TRBJ2-5; v_gene: TRBV2; CDR3aa: CASSEEATPQTQYF; CDR3nt: TGTGCCAGCAGTGAAGAAGCGACTCCACAGACCCAGTACTTC
abundance: NA; d_gene: TRBD1; j_gene: TRBJ1-5; v_gene: TRBV19; CDR3aa: CASSRDSLSNQPQHF; CDR3nt: TGTGCCAGTAGTAGGGACAGTCTTAGCAATCAGCCCCAGCATTTT
abundance: NA; d_gene: NA; j_gene: TRBJ2-7; v_gene: TRBV28; CDR3aa: CASGQIAYEQYF; CDR3nt: TGTGCCAGCGGACAGATTGCCTACGAGCAGTACTTC
abundance: NA; d_gene: NA; j_gene: TRBJ1-1; v_gene: TRBV18; CDR3aa: CASSLDSNTEAFF; CDR3nt: TGTGCCAGCTCTCTCGACAGCAACACTGAAGCTTTCTTT
abundance: once; d_gene: NA; j_gene: TRBJ2-5; v_gene: TRBV5-6; CDR3aa: CASSAVRQEEETQYF; CDR3nt: TGTGCCAGCAGCGCGGTACGACAGGAAGAAGAGACCCAGTACTTC
abundance: NA; d_gene: NA; j_gene: TRBJ1-5; v_gene: TRBV6-6; CDR3aa: CASSYSSSGLGQPQHF; CDR3nt: TGTGCCAGCAGTTACTCGAGTTCGGGGCTGGGTCAGCCCCAGCATTTT
abundance: NA; d_gene: NA; j_gene: TRBJ2-3; v_gene: TRBV19; CDR3aa: CASRRGSVTDTQYF; CDR3nt: TGTGCCAGTAGACGGGGGAGTGTAACAGATACGCAGTATTTT
abundance: NA; d_gene: NA; j_gene: TRBJ2-1; v_gene: TRBV11-2; CDR3aa: CASSREWFARDEQFF; CDR3nt: TGTGCCAGCAGCAGGGAGTGGTTTGCGCGGGATGAGCAGTTCTTC
abundance: NA; d_gene: NA; j_gene: TRBJ2-3; v_gene: TRBV10-1; CDR3aa: CASSELQGGRTDTQYF; CDR3nt: TGCGCCAGCAGTGAGTTACAGGGCGGTCGGACAGATACGCAGTATTTT
abundance: NA; d_gene: NA; j_gene: TRBJ2-3; v_gene: TRBV11-2; CDR3aa: CASSLSGRGTSTDTQYF; CDR3nt: TGTGCCAGCAGCTTATCAGGACGGGGAACTAGCACAGATACGCAGTATTTT
abundance: NA; d_gene: NA; j_gene: TRBJ2-2; v_gene: TRBV7-6; CDR3aa: CASSPLTGVDTGELFF; CDR3nt: TGTGCCAGCAGCCCACTGACGGGGGTTGACACCGGGGAGCTGTTTTTT